This TCR beta chain was recovered during a study of control samples from healthy donors and cancer patients. The V end was cut by 1 base, the J end by 5 bases, with 5 bases between. The CDR3 spans 11 residues. Germline CDR1 reads DFQATT; CDR2 reads SNEGSKA (reference sequence). Sequencing used immunoSEQ multiplex PCR; TCRdb keeps in-frame clones, though not all of them. The sample carries 40,000 to 50,000 clones, roughly 94% recorded once. As concerns this clone: This sample includes further DNA sequences coding for the same CDR3.

This clonotype was obtained from a man aged 60 to 69 in good health. This sequence joins TRBV20-1 and TRBJ1-1; no clear D gene. Input material: blood. The CDR3 spells CSARVVTEAFF. The CDR3 bases are TGCAGTGCTAGAGTAGTTACTGAAGCTTTCTTT.